The 10 T cell receptor beta chains below were found in one sample sequenced in a study of blood T cell repertoires in COVID-19. Method: immunoSEQ multiplex PCR; TCRdb's copy keeps in-frame clones and lacks some. The sample has around 250,000 clones, 86% seen once. Input material: peripheral blood. The receptors originated from an elderly woman with COVID-19, enrolled during active disease.

The gene calls are TRBV10-3 and TRBJ2-3; 10 bases map to TRBD2. The germline CDR1 and CDR2 sequences are ENHRY and SYGVKD. V was clipped by 2 bases and J by 6 bases; unmatched bases: 8. The CDR3 consists of 16 residues. CDR3 in amino acids: CAISEGGPSGGDTQYF. The CDR3 region has the DNA TGTGCCATCAGTGAGGGCGGGCCTAGCGGGGGTGATACGCAGTATTTT.

The table lists this clone with a count of one. The V and J genes are TRBV28 and TRBJ2-2; 11 bases match TRBD2. There are 16 residues in the CDR3. Unmatched junction bases numbered 4, after V lost 2 bases and J lost 5 bases. Germline V gene lookup returns CDR1 MDHEN and CDR2 SYDVKM. Here the CDR3 reads CASSLTSGGLTGELFF. The CDR3 DNA reads as TGTGCCAGCAGTTTAACTAGCGGGGGATTAACCGGGGAGCTGTTTTTT. Combining the CDR3 with reference TRBV28 and TRBJ2-2 gives the whole variable domain DVKVTQSSRYLVKRTGEKVFLECVQDMDHENMFWYRQDPGLGLRLIYFSYDVKMKEKGDIPEGYSVSREKKERFSLILESASTNQTSMYLCASSLTSGGLTGELFFGEGSRLTVL.

The chain employs TRBV7-3 and TRBJ2-5, with a weak D call TRBD2 (7 bases). Germline V gene sequence: CDR1 SGHTA, CDR2 FQGTGA. The CDR3 extends over 20 amino acids. Trimming pared 1 base from V and 5 bases from J, leaving 29 bases between. In DNA, the CDR3 is TGTGCCAGCAGCTTAAGGAGGATCTTTGTTGAGGGGGGGCGGAGTGAGACCCAGTACTTC. It translates to CASSLRRIFVEGGRSETQYF.

The V call is TRBV6-5, the J call TRBJ2-5, with D possibly being TRBD2 (5 bases). The ends were cut back, 6 bases at V and 1 base at J, with 15 bases in the middle. Germline loops: CDR1 MNHEY, CDR2 SVGAGI. CDR3 size: 15 residues. This CDR3 is CASSILPGIQETQYF. The CDR3 coding sequence is TGTGCCAGCAGCATATTACCCGGGATCCAAGAGACCCAGTACTTC.

This sequence joins TRBV18 and TRBJ1-1; 10 nucleotides match TRBD1. Looked up from germline, CDR1 is KGHSH and CDR2 is LQKENI. V shed 3 bases and J 6 bases; nucleotides not matched to a gene: 4. This CDR3 has 14 amino acids. CDR3 nucleotide sequence: TGTGCCAGCTCACCGGGACAGGGGCGCGCTGAAGCTTTCTTT. Protein sequence: CASSPGQGRAEAFF.

The chain joins TRBV9 to TRBJ1-3, with 9 bases lining up with TRBD1. This CDR3 is built from 16 residues. After removal of 1 base from V and 0 bases from J, the junction contained 2 bases not matched to a gene. Germline CDR1 and CDR2: SGDLS and YYNGEE. The CDR3 loop is CASSVSQGASGNTIYF. CDR3 sequence (DNA): TGTGCCAGCAGCGTATCACAGGGGGCCTCTGGAAACACCATATATTTT.

The chain carries TRBV3-1 (or the pseudogene TRBV3-2) and TRBJ2-3, with a weak D call TRBD2 (5 bases). CDR1 is LGHDT and CDR2 is YNNKEL in the germline V gene (reference sequence). The CDR3 has 15 residues. V dropped 2 bases and J dropped 2 bases, with 11 bases sitting between them. CDR3 in DNA: TGTGCCAGCAGCCAACGGGGATGGAACACAGATACGCAGTATTTT. Its protein product is CASSQRGWNTDTQYF.

This clone came up a few times. The chain employs TRBV14 and TRBJ1-4; no reliable D call. V was clipped by 2 bases and J by 4 bases, with 8 bases between them. The CDR3 is 14 amino acids. CDR1 is SGHDN, CDR2 FVKESK, per germline. The CDR3 sequence: CASSQQAFNEKLFF. DNA for the CDR3: TGTGCCAGCAGCCAACAGGCTTTTAATGAAAAACTGTTTTTT.

Notes on this clone: This sample includes further DNA sequences coding for the same CDR3. V is TRBV10-3 and J is TRBJ1-2, with D possibly matching TRBD1 (6 bases). Germline-derived CDR1 and CDR2 are ENHRY and SYGVKD. The V end was cut by 0 bases, the J end by 8 bases, with 10 bases between. The CDR3 sequence is 13 residues long. Written as DNA, the CDR3 is TGTGCCATCAGTGAGTCACAGGGCTCGGGCTACACCTTC. This codes for CAISESQGSGYTF.

This clone turned up a few times. The chain links TRBV6-5 to TRBJ2-7; 8 bases agree with TRBD1. CDR1 is MNHEY and CDR2 is SVGAGI in the germline V gene. The J segment lost 5 bases and the V segment lost 8 bases, leaving 8 bases of the junction unmatched. The CDR3 is 13 amino acids. CDR3 sequence (DNA): TGTGCCAGCTTGGACAGGGTCGGGAACGAGCAGTACGTC. Translation gives CASLDRVGNEQYV.